The T cell receptor (beta chain) described here comes from a study of blood T cell repertoires in COVID-19. Turning to the study itself: Donors in the United States, Italy and Spain gave samples during acute or convalescent COVID-19. The cDNA or gDNA used as material had been derived from T cells, B-cell-depleted T cells, or PBMCs.

Original processing notes: Scientists estimated how many nucleated cells there were by amplifying reference gene primers. TCRdb's copy holds only in-frame clones and misses some; the assay was immunoSEQ multiplex PCR. From that table come the V and J calls and clone size; the DNA was used to work out D and trimming. The table has 85,000 to 130,000 clones, 60% to 85% seen once. This clone turned up a few times. Per germline, CDR1 SEHNR and CDR2 FQNEAQ (reference sequence). V was pared by 5 bases and J by 6 bases, with 22 bases between. The CDR3 consists of 17 residues. The chain carries TRBV7-9 and TRBJ1-4; D might be TRBD1 (5 bases). The source of this sequence is an elderly man with COVID-19, enrolled during active disease. The specimen was peripheral blood. The CDR3 DNA sequence: TGTGCCAGCAGCCAAAGAGTTAGGGGCGCGAAGCATGAAAAACTGTTTTTT. Translated, it gives CASSQRVRGAKHEKLFF.